This T cell receptor beta chain was recovered during a study of T cell clonality in common variable immunodeficiency. Data came from immunoSEQ multiplex PCR; TCRdb stores just in-frame clones and leaves some out. Observed in the sample are around 45,000 clones, none of them singletons. In this sample, this clone turned up many times. The sequenced fragment ends 3 residues before the CDR3 boundary, so the rest is inferred from the germline J gene. The CDR3 spans 20 residues. V gave up 5 bases and J gave up 2 bases; unmatched junction bases: 19. The sample taken for sequencing was peripheral blood mononuclear cells. This chain links TRBV12-3 or TRBV12-4 with TRBJ2-7, with 12 positions matching TRBD2. This receptor was taken from a person between 18 and 69 years old in good health. The CDR3 spells CASSLGRLAGVLTGAYEQYF. CDR3 bases read: TGTGCCAGCAGTCTAGGGAGACTAGCGGGAGTTCTCACGGGGGCCTACGAG.